This passage covers 29 T cell receptor beta chains from one sample sequenced in a study of neurological immune-mediated disorders. Each CDR3 protein is one row after TCRdb ran MiXCR on the 5' RACE reads. The table lists roughly 100,000 distinct CDR3 sequences, under 4.5% of them singletons, with 2.9% in the top ten. Sequenced: PBMCs. The source of these receptors is a woman in her forties or fifties with multiple sclerosis.

A note on this clonotype: Germline and junction disagree at one end, which may indicate a read error. The V call is TRBV6-6, the J call TRBJ1-5; TRBD1 might be the D (5 bases). CDR3 length: 13 amino acids. From germline, CDR1 is MNHNY and CDR2 SVGAGI (reference sequence). Here the CDR3 DNA reads TGTGCCAGCAGTCTAGACAGAAATAAGACCCAGAATTTT. This translates into CASSLDRNKTQNF.

This clonotype was detected ten times or more. This chain uses TRBV6-4 with TRBJ2-6; possibly TRBD1 for D (5 bases). Germline CDR1 and CDR2: MRHNA and SNTAGT. This CDR3 spans 18 amino acids. Trimming took off 7 bases at V and 0 bases at J, with 19 bases between the two ends. Written as DNA, the CDR3 is TGTGCCAGCACCCCGACAGCAGGGAAACCCTCTGGGGCCAACGTCCTGACTTTC. Its protein is CASTPTAGKPSGANVLTF.

This clonotype turned up a few times. The rearrangement joins TRBV7-6 to TRBJ1-5; no firm D call. The CDR3 has 15 residues. The germline V gene encodes CDR1 SGHVS and CDR2 FNYEAQ. V lost 5 bases, J lost 7 bases, and 18 bases lay in between. The DNA for the CDR3 is TGTGCCAGCAGCAGAAGGGAGGGCTTCGGACAGCCCCAGCATTTT. Its translation: CASSRREGFGQPQHF.

The table lists this clonotype with many counts. The chain employs TRBV28 and TRBJ2-7, with unresolved D. With 3 bases removed from V and 2 bases from J, the gap between germline ends came to 8 bases. Germline V gives CDR1 MDHEN, CDR2 SYDVKM. This CDR3 region has 13 residues. CDR3 DNA sequence: TGTGCCAGCAGTTTCGACCGAACCTACGAGCAGTACTTC. Translation: CASSFDRTYEQYF. The entire variable domain, with the rest obtained from reference TRBV28 and TRBJ2-7, is as follows: DVKVTQSSRYLVKRTGEKVFLECVQDMDHENMFWYRQDPGLGLRLIYFSYDVKMKEKGDIPEGYSVSREKKERFSLILESASTNQTSMYLCASSFDRTYEQYFGPGTRLTVT.

At least ten counts were recorded for this clonotype. This sequence joins TRBV9 and TRBJ2-3; 10 nucleotides align to TRBD2. V shed 5 bases, J shed 3 bases, and the junction held 3 bases outside the gene matches. From germline, CDR1 is SGDLS and CDR2 YYNGEE. The length of the CDR3 is 14 residues. The CDR3: CASSLAGVTDTQYF. The CDR3 bases are TGTGCCAGCAGTCTAGCGGGGGTAACAGATACGCAGTATTTT.

Many counts were recorded for this clonotype. V usage is TRBV5-6 and J usage is TRBJ1-2; D remains ambiguous. The CDR3 has 12 amino acids. Germline CDR1 reads SGHDT; CDR2 reads YYEEEE. Trimming left V 3 bases short and J 1 base short, with 4 bases between. Here the CDR3 DNA reads TGTGCCAGCAGCTCGTATAACTATGGCTACACCTTC. This codes for CASSSYNYGYTF.

The table lists this clonotype with many counts. V usage is TRBV6-5 and J usage is TRBJ2-7; TRBD2 agrees at 8 bases. CDR1 is MNHEY, CDR2 SVGAGI, per germline. CDR3 length: 15 residues. V was pared by 1 base and J by 0 bases, with 2 bases of the junction left unmatched. In DNA, the CDR3 is TGTGCCAGCAGTTACTTAGCGGGGATCTCCTACGAGCAGTACTTC. Encoded protein: CASSYLAGISYEQYF.

This clonotype was seen ten or more times. The chain has TRBV29-1 and TRBJ2-3; 8 nucleotides align to TRBD1. The CDR3 has 14 residues. V lost 2 bases and J lost 3; bases outside the gene matches: 4. The germline gives CDR1 SQVTM, CDR2 ANQGSEA. CDR3 nucleotides: TGCAGCGTTGAAAGACAGGGGCGAACAGATACGCAGTATTTT. Amino acid sequence: CSVERQGRTDTQYF.

The table lists this clonotype with many counts. The chain joins TRBV29-1 to TRBJ2-1; D not resolved. The CDR3 consists of 11 residues. The ends were cut back, 4 bases at V and 5 bases at J, with 6 bases in the middle. Germline V gene data show CDR1 as SQVTM and CDR2 as ANQGSEA. The CDR3 DNA sequence: TGCAGCGTTGTACTGAACAATGAGCAGTTCTTC. Translation: CSVVLNNEQFF.

Ten or more counts support this clonotype. The chain employs TRBV5-1 and TRBJ2-3; a possible D gene is TRBD2 (7 bases). Germline CDR1 SGHRS, CDR2 YFSETQ. Between the trimmed V and J ends, which lost 0 bases and 1 base, there was a span of 12 bases. There are 16 residues in the CDR3. Here the CDR3 DNA reads TGCGCCAGCAGCTTGGGGCGGGGGCCTGGCACAGATACGCAGTATTTT. Translating gives CASSLGRGPGTDTQYF.

This clonotype was counted a few times. The chain combines TRBV5-1 with TRBJ2-6, with unresolved D. V was trimmed by 5 bases and J by 3 bases, leaving 12 bases between them. The CDR3 is made up of 15 amino acids. Germline CDR1 SGHRS, CDR2 YFSETQ. CDR3 nucleotides: TGCGCCAGCAGGGGTGACCGGGTTGGGGCCAACGTCCTGACTTTC. Protein sequence: CASRGDRVGANVLTF.

Many counts were recorded for this clonotype. V gene TRBV3-1 combines with J gene TRBJ2-7; D ambiguous. The germline V gene has CDR1 LGHDT and CDR2 YNNKEL (reference sequence). This CDR3 spans 12 amino acids. Trimming shortened V by 6 bases and J by 2 bases, and 8 bases separated the two germline ends. The CDR3 bases are TGTGCCAGCAGTCCCTCTCCCTACGAGCAGTACTTC. It is translated as CASSPSPYEQYF.

This clonotype was counted ten times or more. The V gene is TRBV24-1, the J gene TRBJ2-5, with 9 bases identical to TRBD2. The junction had 7 bases not matched to a gene; V was cut back by 4 bases and J by 5 bases. The CDR3 totals 15 residues. The germline CDR1 and CDR2 sequences are KGHDR and SFDVKD. CDR3 region: CATSEGTSLKETQYF. The DNA for the CDR3 is TGTGCCACCAGTGAGGGGACTAGCCTTAAGGAGACCCAGTACTTC.

This clonotype was observed at least ten times. The chain couples TRBV4-3 to TRBJ2-2; D is undetermined. The CDR3 length is 15 residues. Germline CDR1 LGHNA, CDR2 YSLEER. V shed 0 bases and J shed 6 bases, with 11 bases lying between them. Here the CDR3 reads CASSQDSAGSGELFF. The CDR3 DNA reads as TGCGCCAGCAGCCAAGATTCGGCAGGTTCCGGGGAGCTGTTTTTT.

In its sample, this clonotype was seen many times. The chain combines TRBV5-6 with TRBJ2-1; 8 bases align to TRBD1. Germline CDR1 SGHDT, CDR2 YYEEEE. This CDR3 has 13 amino acids. Germline trimming cut 4 bases from V and 8 bases from J; bases unmatched to any gene: 5. CDR3: CASSASGGYEQFF. The CDR3 bases are TGTGCCAGCAGCGCCTCAGGGGGCTATGAGCAGTTCTTC.

In this sample, this clonotype turned up many times. The chain couples TRBV20-1 to TRBJ1-1; D remains ambiguous. The germline V gene has CDR1 DFQATT and CDR2 SNEGSKA (reference sequence). The CDR3 extends over 16 amino acids. Trimming took 5 bases from V and 0 from J, leaving 19 bases between them. As DNA, the CDR3 is TGCAGTGCTGTAAACCCTATAGGAGGGCTGAACACTGAAGCTTTCTTT. Its translation is CSAVNPIGGLNTEAFF.

The table lists this clonotype with a few counts. The rearrangement links TRBV29-1 to TRBJ2-7; D possibly matches TRBD1 or TRBD2 (5 bases each). V was trimmed by 3 bases and J by 9 bases, leaving 15 bases between them. This CDR3 contains 12 residues. The germline V gene has CDR1 SQVTM and CDR2 ANQGSEA. CDR3 loop: CSVDAGSKAQYF. The CDR3 coding sequence is TGCAGCGTTGATGCAGGGAGCAAAGCGCAGTACTTC.

This clonotype showed up many times. The rearrangement uses TRBV9 and TRBJ2-7, with D possibly being TRBD2 (7 bases). Germline loops: CDR1 SGDLS, CDR2 YYNGEE. The ends were cut back, 3 bases at V and 3 bases at J, with 22 bases in the middle. CDR3 size: 17 residues. DNA for the CDR3: TGTGCCAGCAGCGAACCTGTTAGGGGGGGAACATACTACGAGCAGTACTTC. Translated: CASSEPVRGGTYYEQYF.

This clonotype was picked up many times. The chain joins TRBV20-1 to TRBJ2-3; 9 bases map to TRBD2. CDR1 and CDR2 from the germline V gene are DFQATT and SNEGSKA (reference sequence). The junction had 2 bases not matched to a gene; V was cut back by 1 base and J by 0 bases. The CDR3 is 15 amino acids. CDR3 nucleotide sequence: TGCAGTGCTAGAGTGGCGGGGGGGAGCACAGATACGCAGTATTTT. Residues: CSARVAGGSTDTQYF.

This clonotype was counted at least ten times. V and J are TRBV15 and TRBJ2-5; D ambiguous. Germline V gene lookup returns CDR1 LNHNV and CDR2 YYDKDF (reference sequence). V was shortened by 0 bases and J by 5 bases, with 13 bases between the two germline ends. This CDR3 is 15 amino acids long. CDR3 residues: CATSRESRVVETQYF. The CDR3 DNA sequence: TGTGCCACCAGCAGAGAGTCTAGGGTGGTCGAGACCCAGTACTTC.

This clonotype occurred many times. The chain employs TRBV7-6 and TRBJ1-5; D is possibly TRBD1 (5 bases). With 5 bases removed from V and 0 bases from J, the gap between germline ends came to 17 bases. The germline CDR1 and CDR2 sequences are SGHVS and FNYEAQ. The CDR3 loop spans 17 amino acids. Written as DNA, the CDR3 is TGTGCCAGCAGCCTCAGGACATCCGATTATAGCAATCAGCCCCAGCATTTT. Translated, it gives CASSLRTSDYSNQPQHF.

This clonotype occurred many times. This chain connects TRBV7-6 to TRBJ2-2; D is unclear. The CDR3 has 16 residues. The germline V gene has CDR1 SGHVS and CDR2 FNYEAQ. The V end was cut by 2 bases, the J end by 2 bases, with 12 bases between. The CDR3 reads CASSLFSRRNTGELFF. The CDR3, as DNA: TGTGCCAGCAGCTTATTTTCGCGGAGAAACACCGGGGAGCTGTTTTTT.

There are many counts of this clonotype. Here the CDR3 reads CSALTGNVYGYTF. The CDR3 bases are TGCAGTGCTTTGACAGGAAATGTCTATGGCTACACCTTC. The chain links TRBV20-1 to TRBJ1-2; perhaps TRBD1 as D (6 bases). V was cut by 5 bases and J by 4 bases, with 14 bases left in between. This CDR3 region has 13 residues. Germline V lookup: CDR1 DFQATT, CDR2 SNEGSKA (reference sequence).

This clonotype showed up many times. The CDR3 nucleotides read TGTGCCAGCAGCACGGGACCGGCCACACGGCAGTACTTC. This encodes CASSTGPATRQYF. The V and J genes are TRBV7-2 and TRBJ2-7; D might be TRBD1 or TRBD2, each matching 5 bases. Trimming stripped 5 bases from V and 9 bases from J, with 17 bases between. Per germline, CDR1 SGHTA and CDR2 FQGNSA. The CDR3 consists of 13 residues.

In this sample, this clonotype turned up once. J is TRBJ2-1 and V is TRBV19; 10 positions match TRBD2. Germline loops: CDR1 LNHDA, CDR2 SQIVND (reference sequence). The length of the CDR3 is 15 residues. The trim removed 5 bases at V and 4 bases at J, leaving 5 bases unmatched. CDR3 DNA: TGTGCCAGTAGTGTAGCGGGGGGACTGTACAATGAGCAGTTCTTC. This sequence encodes CASSVAGGLYNEQFF.

This clonotype has a count of ten or more. The chain employs TRBV15 and TRBJ2-1; 7 positions agree with TRBD1. Unmatched junction bases numbered 15, after V lost 8 bases and J lost 8 bases. CDR1 is LNHNV, CDR2 YYDKDF, per germline (reference sequence). This CDR3 region has 15 residues. CDR3 sequence (DNA): TGTGCCACCCTCCTAGAGACAGGGAAGGGAGATGAGCAGTTCTTC. Protein: CATLLETGKGDEQFF.

In this sample, this clonotype turned up many times. V is TRBV4-3 and J is TRBJ2-7; 10 positions agree with TRBD2. Germline CDR1 LGHNA, CDR2 YSLEER. The J segment lost 3 bases and the V segment lost 1 base, leaving 3 bases of the junction unmatched. The CDR3 length is 15 residues. The DNA for the CDR3 is TGCGCCAGCAGCCAAGGACTAGCGGGTTACTACGAGCAGTACTTC. It is translated as CASSQGLAGYYEQYF.

This clonotype came up many times. The chain has TRBV7-2 and TRBJ1-5; TRBD1 is a possible D gene (5 bases). Germline V gene sequence: CDR1 SGHTA, CDR2 FQGNSA. Trimming left V 1 base short and J 7 bases short, with 8 bases between. CDR3 size: 13 residues. Here the CDR3 DNA reads TGTGCCAGCAGCTTAGATTGGGGCCAGCCCCAGCATTTT. Amino acid sequence: CASSLDWGQPQHF.

This clonotype was observed at least ten times. V usage is TRBV25-1 and J usage is TRBJ2-7, with a weak D call TRBD1 (6 bases). Per the germline V gene, CDR1 is MGHDK and CDR2 is SYGVNS. This CDR3 is built from 13 residues. The V end lost 5 bases, the J end lost 5 bases, and 13 bases lay between the germline ends. In DNA, the CDR3 is TGTGCCAGCAGTTCGGACAGAAGAGACGAGCAGTACTTC. Protein sequence: CASSSDRRDEQYF.